This TCR beta chain was recovered during a study of beta chain features in type 1 diabetes (dated by TCRdb to the late 2010s). Notes on the research overall: Mean age, gender distribution, total cell number and subset yield did not differ between patients and healthy donors. Across all samples, approximately 98,000,000 sorted cells were examined, and cell number per subset correlated strongly with RNA yield. In the study, recently diagnosed type 1 diabetes patients and matched healthy donors were compared on the TCRB repertoires of their sorted circulating CD4+ T cell subsets. Naive and central memory subsets were obtained from all 30 or so donors, but regulatory and stem cell-like memory subsets were isolated from only 8 patients and roughly eight healthy donors. Broader findings and caveats from the paper: A moderate but significant shortening of TCRB CDR3 length was observed in type 1 diabetes patients in all four CD4+ subsets. The naive, central memory and regulatory TCRB repertoires appeared to resemble one another more closely among patients than among healthy donors. HLA sub-analyses involved small numbers of individuals, so any influence of HLA type on TCRB rearrangement remained unresolved. PCR might favor shorter templates, but patient and control samples were amplified and corrected together, so any skew would affect both groups equally. At VDJ recombination sites, patients with type 1 diabetes made fewer insertions and deleted more nucleotides, a pattern implying thymic rearrangement abnormalities. Sequencing cDNA rather than genomic DNA could over-represent highly expressing activated cells, although activation and CD3 levels did not differ between groups.

The entire isolated RNA was reverse transcribed using the High Capacity cDNA Reverse Transcription Kit, and thus expressed TCRB transcripts were sequenced. Deep immunoSEQ sequencing was performed on naive, central memory and regulatory T cell samples, with an average of about 4 million total reads per sample. After sorted cells were lysed in RLT buffer, RNA was extracted with DNase-treated RNeasy Micro or Mini kits, with the choice depending on cell number. Each cell subset was processed separately to prevent cross-contamination, with patient and healthy donor samples processed together. TCRB sequences were amplified from cDNA with the immunoSEQ multiplex PCR, producing 87-bp fragments spanning the CDR3 region. Sequencing of the amplicons was performed on the Illumina HiSeq platform. In the authors' own workflow: Synthetic template baselines were used to correct PCR bias computationally, reads within Hamming distance 2 were collapsed, and singletons that could not be merged were discarded. Reads were aligned to IMGT to assign V, D and J genes, CDR3 length, and insertions or deletions at six rearrangement sites. Within each subset, clonotype counts were normalized to sorted cell number, and only after that were true diversity and Gini coefficients computed with the tcR R package. The overlap coefficient, calculated on TCRB nucleotide sequences, was used to quantify repertoire sharing. TCRdb stores this immuneACCESS table with in-frame sequences only. Part of the clones is absent; in the studies checked, under half of the shortfall reflects unresolved V genes, and no reason is known for the rest. The DNA was the basis for D and trimming; V, J and clone size are from that table. The sample table holds some 190,000 clones, of which approximately 7.8% were seen once. The top ten hold approximately 1% of the sample.

For this clone: It has no known antigen specificity. Per-base quality was not reported, and no clone a single base away is much larger than it.

From each donor, a single peripheral blood sample of 100 to 150 mL on average was drawn into heparinised tubes. Naive, central memory, regulatory and stem cell-like memory CD4+ T cells were sorted on a BD FACSAria II using a panel including CD45RO, CCR7, CD25, CD127, CD95 and CD27. All sorted populations exceeded 98% purity. PBMCs were separated immediately by Lymphoprep density gradient centrifugation and were stained directly, without being cultured. So that batch effects would be minimized, each experiment stained and sorted samples in pairs, pairing one healthy donor with one patient. The junction carries 12 bases between V and J, which are trimmed by 6 bases and 10 bases respectively. According to the germline V gene (reference sequence), CDR1 reads DFQATT and CDR2 reads SNEGSKA. The CDR3 starts with the cysteine, ends with the phenylalanine, and has 10 residues. The kept DNA is CDR3 alone, 30 bases in frame from the first base.

The chain was built from TRBV20-1 and TRBJ1-1; the D gene cannot be resolved reliably. This clonotype originated in a woman aged 35 to 49 with type 1 diabetes. The sequenced material came from central memory CD4+ T cells from blood. The CDR3 is CSAAWEGAFF. The bases read TGCAGTGCGGCGTGGGAGGGAGCTTTCTTT.